The 22 T cell receptor beta chains presented below share a single source sample, sequenced in a study of T cells in Graves' hyperthyroidism and ophthalmopathy. Template material for amplifying TCR beta CDR3 regions consisted of RNA transcripts. TCR CDR3 regions were first amplified by RT-PCR with HTBI primers. TCRdb fed the multiplex PCR reads into MiXCR, producing one record per CDR3 protein. In the table there are 750,000 to 950,000 distinct CDR3 sequences, roughly 40% of which are singletons. The sequencing sample was made of blood. The receptors stem from a man between 18 and 35 years old with Graves' hyperthyroidism.

This clonotype was counted at least ten times. This chain uses TRBV7-2 with TRBJ2-5; 8 nucleotides align to TRBD1. Germline V gene data show CDR1 as SGHTA and CDR2 as FQGNSA. This CDR3 region has 15 residues. With V trimmed by 5 bases and J by 2 bases, 7 bases remained unmatched. The CDR3 sequence is CASSRWDRTQETQYF. CDR3 coding DNA: TGTGCCAGCAGCCGGTGGGACAGGACGCAAGAGACCCAGTACTTC.

This clonotype was found a few times. J is TRBJ1-5 and V is TRBV7-9, with D perhaps matching TRBD1 (5 bases). The germline V and J ends were trimmed by 3 bases and 4 bases, with 13 bases remaining between them. Germline CDR1 is SEHNR and CDR2 is FQNEAQ (reference sequence). The CDR3 has 15 amino acids. CDR3 protein: CASSLETGQNQPQHF. In nucleotides, the CDR3 is TGTGCCAGCAGCTTGGAAACAGGCCAGAATCAGCCCCAGCATTTT.

This clonotype showed up many times. CDR3 DNA sequence: TGTGCCAGTAGCTTACGGCGGACTAGCGGGAGTAGTGGCGAGCAGTACTTC. Residues: CASSLRRTSGSSGEQYF. The chain recombines TRBV19 with TRBJ2-7, with 13 nucleotides matching TRBD2. This CDR3 is 17 amino acids long. V was pared by 6 bases and J by 6 bases, with 14 bases of the junction left unmatched. The germline V gene encodes CDR1 LNHDA and CDR2 SQIVND (reference sequence).

This clonotype was detected a few times. The genes are TRBV5-1 and TRBJ1-3, with TRBD1 as a possible D gene (6 bases). The CDR3 totals 16 residues. V was pared by 0 bases and J by 4 bases, with 14 bases between. The germline V gene has CDR1 SGHRS and CDR2 YFSETQ. CDR3 sequence: CASSLAGGQSGNTIYF. The CDR3 DNA reads TGCGCCAGCAGCTTGGCTGGGGGGCAATCCGGAAACACCATATATTTT.

This clonotype was seen a single time. One end of the junction does not line up with germline, which may come from a read error. The chain joins TRBV12-3 or TRBV12-4 to TRBJ2-5, with D unresolved. This CDR3 is built from 13 residues. The CDR3 bases are TGTGCCAGCGGTTTATCTCCCTCCAATATTCAGTACTTC. Encoded protein: CASGLSPSNIQYF.

The sample holds a few counts of this clonotype. This chain links TRBV27 with TRBJ1-1; D is possibly TRBD1 (5 bases). Per the germline V gene, CDR1 is MNHEY and CDR2 is SMNVEV (reference sequence). Trimming left V 11 bases short and J 5 bases short, with 18 bases between. The CDR3 covers 13 residues. CDR3: CAAGKKEWTEAFF. In DNA, the CDR3 is TGTGCCGCAGGGAAAAAGGAGTGGACTGAAGCTTTCTTT.

The chain uses TRBV12-3 or TRBV12-4 and TRBJ2-6, with 9 positions matching TRBD2. After removal of 6 bases from V and 4 bases from J, the junction contained 13 bases not matched to a gene. The CDR3 sequence is 18 residues long. DNA for the CDR3: TGTGCCAGCAGCTTATTTGCGGGGGGGTCCCCCGGGGCCAACGTCCTGACTTTC. Encoded protein: CASSLFAGGSPGANVLTF.

This clonotype was counted ten times or more. The chain has TRBV25-1 and TRBJ1-4; D unresolved. The V and J ends lost 0 bases and 7 bases respectively, with 15 bases between them. The CDR3 totals 16 residues. CDR1 is MGHDK and CDR2 is SYGVNS in the germline V gene. The CDR3 nucleotides are TGTGCCAGCAGTGAATATAAGAGGACGCTGAGTGAAAAACTGTTTTTT. Translated: CASSEYKRTLSEKLFF.

The J gene is TRBJ1-5, the V gene TRBV10-3; D is uncertain. V shed 4 bases and J shed 6 bases, with 19 bases lying between them. CDR1 ENHRY and CDR2 SYGVKD come from the germline V gene. The CDR3 totals 16 residues. CDR3 in DNA: TGTGCCATCAGTGCTAGAGCGGGAGGCACGGGTCAGCCCCAGCATTTT. It codes for CAISARAGGTGQPQHF.

The rearrangement uses TRBV7-9 and TRBJ2-7, with 10 bases fitting TRBD1. The CDR3 covers 14 residues. Unmatched junction bases numbered 6, after V lost 4 bases and J lost 6 bases. Germline V lookup: CDR1 SEHNR, CDR2 FQNEAQ (reference sequence). The CDR3 loop reads CASSSPGTGVEQYF. The DNA of the CDR3 is TGTGCCAGCAGCTCACCGGGGACAGGGGTCGAGCAGTACTTC.

V gene TRBV29-1 combines with J gene TRBJ2-2; 11 bases agree with TRBD1. The length of the CDR3 is 18 residues. V was clipped by 4 bases and J by 6 bases; unmatched bases: 16. Germline V lookup: CDR1 SQVTM, CDR2 ANQGSEA. The DNA of the CDR3 is TGCAGCGTTGCTCCGGGGGACAGGGGGGAAGCCGGGGCCGGGGAGCTGTTTTTT. It encodes CSVAPGDRGEAGAGELFF.

In DNA, the CDR3 is TGTGCCAGTACGGCGCAGGGCTATGGCTACACCTTC. The encoded protein is CASTAQGYGYTF. The chain recombines TRBV19 with TRBJ1-2; possibly TRBD1 for D (5 bases). Trimming pared 7 bases from V and 4 bases from J, leaving 10 bases between. CDR1 is LNHDA and CDR2 is SQIVND in the germline V gene (reference sequence). This CDR3 contains 12 residues.

V gene TRBV7-9 combines with J gene TRBJ2-5; 8 positions match TRBD2. The CDR3 is 16 amino acids. Germline-derived CDR1 and CDR2 are SEHNR and FQNEAQ (reference sequence). The ends lost 5 bases at V and 4 bases at J; junction bases unmatched: 12. Here the CDR3 DNA reads TGTGCCAGCAGCCCCGGGGGGGGCGAATTTGGAGAGACCCAGTACTTC. It translates to CASSPGGGEFGETQYF.

At least ten counts were recorded for this clonotype. The rearrangement joins TRBV24-1 to TRBJ1-5; D unresolved. The germline V gene encodes CDR1 KGHDR and CDR2 SFDVKD. The CDR3 is 14 residues long. The germline V and J ends were trimmed by 4 bases and 4 bases, with 10 bases remaining between them. Here the CDR3 reads CATSDPLRNQPQHF. CDR3 nucleotide sequence: TGTGCCACCAGTGACCCGCTAAGAAATCAGCCCCAGCATTTT.

The chain couples TRBV7-2 to TRBJ2-7, with D unresolved. CDR1 and CDR2 from the germline V gene are SGHTA and FQGNSA. V was trimmed by 5 bases and J by 5 bases, leaving 19 bases between them. The CDR3 has 15 amino acids. CDR3 DNA: TGTGCCAGCAGCCAAGATGAGGCCGTGTACGACGAGCAGTACTTC. This codes for CASSQDEAVYDEQYF.

This clonotype was seen only a few times. The chain combines TRBV4-3 with TRBJ2-7; 8 bases fit TRBD1. The CDR3 consists of 14 residues. V trimming: 1 base; J trimming: 6 bases; junction bases outside the gene matches: 5. CDR1 is LGHNA, CDR2 YSLEER, per germline. In DNA, the CDR3 is TGCGCCAGCAGCCAAGGGACAGGGCTGCGCGAGCAGTACTTC. Amino acid sequence: CASSQGTGLREQYF.

Concerning this clonotype itself: A much larger clone differs by one base, so this may be a read error. The chain carries TRBV10-3 and TRBJ2-7; 8 bases line up with TRBD1. With V trimmed by 4 bases and J by 7 bases, 3 bases remained unmatched. The CDR3 is 12 residues long. Germline values: CDR1 ENHRY, CDR2 SYGVKD. The CDR3 loop is CAISGTGSEQYF. The CDR3 DNA follows: TGTGCCATCAGTGGGACAGGGAGTGAGCAGTACTTC.

This clonotype has ten or more counts. The gene calls are TRBV7-2 and TRBJ2-7; D is unclear. V dropped 4 bases and J dropped 5 bases, with 12 bases sitting between them. In germline, CDR1 is SGHTA, CDR2 FQGNSA. The length of the CDR3 is 13 residues. CDR3 nucleotide sequence: TGTGCCAGCAGCTCCTGGTTGGCTGACGAGCAGTACTTC. As protein: CASSSWLADEQYF.

The chain combines TRBV29-1 with TRBJ1-5, with D perhaps TRBD1 (5 bases). Germline values: CDR1 SQVTM, CDR2 ANQGSEA. This CDR3 is built from 12 residues. V was clipped by 7 bases and J by 7 bases, with 14 bases between them. Written as DNA, the CDR3 is TGCAGCGCTTCCAGGGAAGGCCAGCCCCAGCATTTT. It is translated as CSASREGQPQHF.

This clonotype was detected only once. This chain joins TRBV10-2 and TRBJ1-1, with D possibly matching TRBD1 (5 bases). The CDR3 runs to 14 residues. Germline lookup yields CDR1 WSHSY and CDR2 SAAADI. The germline V and J ends were trimmed by 6 bases and 1 base, with 12 bases remaining between them. The CDR3 spells CASRMGQGNTEAFF. The CDR3 DNA reads TGCGCCAGCAGGATGGGGCAAGGGAACACTGAAGCTTTCTTT.

This clonotype has more than one count but fewer than ten. V usage is TRBV7-2 and J usage is TRBJ2-7; 9 nucleotides match TRBD2. Germline V gene lookup returns CDR1 SGHTA and CDR2 FQGNSA. The CDR3 is 15 residues long. Trimming at V came to 5 bases and at J to 6 bases, leaving 11 bases not matched to a gene. The CDR3 sequence is CASSRGGAGGGEQYF. The DNA for the CDR3 is TGTGCCAGCAGCCGGGGGGGAGCGGGGGGCGGCGAGCAGTACTTC.

At least ten counts were recorded for this clonotype. The chain recombines TRBV12-3 or TRBV12-4 with TRBJ1-2; 8 nucleotides match TRBD1. V lost 5 bases to trimming and J lost 2 bases; unmatched junction nucleotides: 4. This CDR3 spans 14 amino acids. The chain's CDR3 is CASSRRTGNYGYTF. The CDR3 DNA sequence: TGTGCCAGCAGTCGGAGGACAGGGAACTATGGCTACACCTTC.